These T cell receptor beta chains were read from a single sample in a study of blood T cells in healthy people across ages. From the 5' RACE reads, TCRdb called clonotypes with MiXCR, one entry per CDR3 protein. Here the sample spans about 720,000 distinct CDR3 sequences, 22% being singletons. The material sequenced was blood. The receptors derive from a man between 70 and 80 years old in good health. CDR3s include the opening cysteine and the closing phenylalanine or tryptophan. D genes are given only for firm matches. The listing skips clone size in some rows; elsewhere it reads once, few, many or a size class.

TRBV7-2	.	TRBJ2-3	TRBD1	CASSLNTGGVTDTQYF	TGTGCCAGCAGCTTAAACACAGGGGGCGTAACAGATACGCAGTATTTT
TRBV12-3/TRBV12-4	.	TRBJ1-2	.	CASSLTSHGYTF	TGTGCCAGCAGTTTAACAAGTCATGGCTACACCTTC
TRBV5-1	.	TRBJ2-5	.	CASSFGRVQEAQYF	TGCGCCAGCAGTTTTGGCAGGGTGCAAGAGGCCCAGTACTTC
TRBV5-6	few	TRBJ1-1	.	CASSLLRSTTEAFF	TGTGCCAGCAGCTTGCTTCGCAGCACCACTGAAGCTTTCTTT
TRBV20-1	few	TRBJ2-1	.	CSANPLRTKAYNEQFF	TGCAGTGCCAATCCCCTGCGGACAAAAGCCTACAATGAGCAGTTCTTC
TRBV20-1	few	TRBJ1-6	.	CSARGSGGYNSPLHF	TGCAGTGCTAGGGGATCAGGCGGCTATAATTCACCCCTCCACTTT
TRBV28	few	TRBJ2-5	.	CASSWNRAGTQYF	TGTGCCAGCAGTTGGAACAGGGCGGGGACCCAGTACTTC
TRBV6-2/TRBV6-3	.	TRBJ1-2	.	CASSYSFQTNYGYTF	TGTGCCAGCAGTTACTCTTTCCAGACTAACTATGGCTACACCTTC
TRBV7-9	.	TRBJ1-1	.	CASGTDLNTEAFF	TGTGCCAGCGGGACGGACCTGAACACTGAAGCTTTCTTT
TRBV11-2	few	TRBJ2-7	.	CASSLERFEQYF	TGTGCCAGCAGCTTAGAAAGGTTCGAGCAGTACTTC
TRBV7-9	.	TRBJ2-1	.	CASSGDPYNEQFF	TGTGCCAGCAGTGGGGATCCATACAATGAGCAGTTCTTC
TRBV7-9	few	TRBJ1-2	TRBD1	CASSSPGQGIFGYTF	TGTGCCAGCAGCTCTCCGGGACAGGGTATCTTTGGCTACACCTTC
TRBV20-1	.	TRBJ1-4	TRBD1	CSARQGGNEKLFF	TGCAGTGCTAGACAGGGGGGGAATGAAAAACTGTTTTTT
TRBV3-1	.	TRBJ2-1	.	CASSRAGLSREQFF	TGTGCCAGCAGCCGGGCGGGGCTGTCACGTGAGCAGTTCTTC
TRBV5-6	few	TRBJ2-3	.	CASRGGALAVPSTDTQYF	TGTGCCAGCAGAGGGGGGGCCTTAGCAGTACCTAGCACAGATACGCAGTATTTT
TRBV28	few	TRBJ2-1	.	CASSSAEFDEQFF	TGTGCCAGCAGTTCGGCCGAGTTCGATGAGCAGTTCTTC
TRBV4-3	.	TRBJ2-5	.	CASSPRLQGPRETQYF	TGCGCCAGCAGCCCCCGTTTGCAGGGCCCCAGGGAGACCCAGTACTTC
TRBV5-1	.	TRBJ2-2	TRBD2	CASEASGLAGELFF	TGCGCCAGCGAGGCTAGCGGACTGGCCGGGGAGCTGTTTTTT
TRBV20-1	.	TRBJ2-1	TRBD2	CSAPGLAGALSSYNEQFF	TGCAGTGCTCCCGGACTAGCGGGGGCCCTGAGCTCCTACAATGAGCAGTTCTTC
TRBV20-1	few	TRBJ2-4	TRBD2	CSATEAGGVKLAKNIQYF	TGCAGTGCTACAGAAGCGGGAGGGGTTAAATTAGCCAAAAACATTCAGTACTTC
TRBV7-2	few	TRBJ2-7	.	CASSPRMGYEQYF	TGTGCCAGCAGCCCGAGAATGGGCTACGAGCAGTACTTC
TRBV12-3/TRBV12-4	few	TRBJ2-3	.	CASSSELRQYF	TGTGCCAGCAGTTCGGAGCTGAGGCAGTATTTT
TRBV19	.	TRBJ2-3	.	CASSRVDRDTQYF	TGTGCCAGTAGTAGGGTAGACAGGGATACGCAGTATTTT
TRBV19	.	TRBJ1-4	.	CAGLTTGANEKLFF	TGTGCCGGCCTGACTACGGGAGCTAATGAAAAACTGTTTTTT
TRBV28	few	TRBJ2-7	.	CASTRQNYEQYF	TGTGCCAGCACCCGACAAAACTACGAGCAGTACTTC
TRBV28	.	TRBJ2-7	TRBD2	CASSFWGGSYEQYF	TGTGCCAGCAGTTTTTGGGGGGGGTCCTACGAGCAGTACTTC
TRBV6-6	.	TRBJ1-2	TRBD1	CASSYSGTGGDRGYTF	TGTGCCAGCAGTTACTCCGGGACAGGGGGCGATCGGGGCTACACCTTC
TRBV6-6	few	TRBJ1-2	.	CASSYSGENYGYTF	TGTGCCAGCAGTTACTCAGGAGAAAACTATGGCTACACCTTC
TRBV21-1	many	TRBJ2-3	.	CASSNAPPGADTQYF	TGTGCCAGCAGCAACGCCCCGCCTGGGGCAGATACGCAGTATTTT
TRBV20-1	few	TRBJ2-3	TRBD1	CSAKRQGTTDTQYF	TGCAGTGCTAAGAGACAGGGGACCACAGATACGCAGTATTTT
TRBV24-1	.	TRBJ1-2	.	CATSDPAWGGYTF	TGTGCCACCAGTGATCCCGCTTGGGGTGGCTACACCTTC
TRBV12-3/TRBV12-4	.	TRBJ2-2	.	CASSRGRHTGELFF	TGTGCCAGCAGCCGTGGGAGGCACACCGGGGAGCTGTTTTTT
TRBV9	.	TRBJ2-1	.	CASSPKGSQSYNEQFF	TGTGCCAGCAGCCCAAAAGGGAGTCAGTCCTACAATGAGCAGTTCTTC
TRBV7-8	few	TRBJ1-5	.	CASSLVSAGTHNQPQHF	TGTGCCAGCAGCTTAGTCTCAGCGGGGACTCATAATCAGCCCCAGCATTTT
TRBV4-3	.	TRBJ1-6	TRBD1	CASSQDPWGQELNSPLHF	TGCGCCAGCAGCCAAGACCCATGGGGACAGGAGCTCAATTCACCCCTCCACTTT
TRBV24-1	.	TRBJ2-1	TRBD1	CATSDDTGVPFNEQFF	TGTGCCACCAGTGATGACACAGGGGTTCCGTTCAATGAGCAGTTCTTC
TRBV3-1	many	TRBJ2-5	TRBD1	CASSQNSGQGSETQYF	TGTGCCAGCAGCCAAAACTCCGGACAGGGTTCCGAGACCCAGTACTTC
TRBV5-1	few	TRBJ1-2	.	CASSMGHPGYGYTF	TGCGCCAGCAGCATGGGACATCCCGGGTATGGCTACACCTTC
TRBV4-1	few	TRBJ2-7	.	CASSQDRASHYEQYF	TGCGCCAGCAGCCAAGACCGGGCTAGTCATTACGAGCAGTACTTC
TRBV20-1	few	TRBJ1-1	.	CSARSGGDTEAFF	TGCAGTGCTCGCAGTGGAGGGGACACTGAAGCTTTCTTT
TRBV3-1	.	TRBJ1-6	.	CASSHPNPNSPLHF	TGTGCCAGCAGCCATCCGAATCCCAATTCACCCCTCCACTTT
TRBV25-1	.	TRBJ1-4	TRBD1	CASRISGQVVEKLFF	TGTGCCAGCAGAATCTCGGGACAGGTGGTCGAAAAACTGTTTTTT
TRBV12-3/TRBV12-4	few	TRBJ1-5	.	CASRTGELSNQPQHF	TGTGCCAGCAGAACTGGGGAGTTGAGCAATCAGCCCCAGCATTTT
TRBV3-1	.	TRBJ2-5	TRBD2	CASRARLVAGDGETQYF	TGTGCCAGCAGAGCAAGGTTGGTAGCGGGAGATGGAGAGACCCAGTACTTC
TRBV27	.	TRBJ1-5	.	CASSLNGARSNQPQHF	TGTGCCAGCAGTTTAAATGGGGCTAGGAGCAATCAGCCCCAGCATTTT
TRBV28	.	TRBJ2-7	TRBD1	CASRPGQGLYEQYF	TGTGCCAGCAGGCCGGGACAGGGTCTCTACGAGCAGTACTTC
TRBV6-6	.	TRBJ2-1	TRBD2	CASSYVWGGEQFF	TGTGCCAGCAGTTACGTTTGGGGGGGTGAGCAGTTCTTC
TRBV29-1	many	TRBJ2-7	TRBD2	CSVPLTSGDSYEQYF	TGCAGCGTTCCATTGACTAGCGGGGACTCCTACGAGCAGTACTTC
TRBV21-1	.	TRBJ1-5	.	CASSPQKPQHF	TGTGCCAGCAGCCCCCAAAAACCCCAGCATTTT
TRBV29-1	few	TRBJ2-1	TRBD2	CSVVMRGLAGDNEQFF	TGCAGCGTTGTTATGCGGGGACTAGCGGGAGATAATGAGCAGTTCTTC
TRBV14	few	TRBJ1-5	TRBD1	CASSQAGGGQPQHF	TGTGCCAGCAGCCAAGCAGGGGGAGGTCAGCCCCAGCATTTT